This TCR beta chain was captured in a study of blood T cells in healthy people across ages. In the study overall: Capturing about one barcoded beta molecule per two T cells was achieved by template switching.

V was clipped by 6 bases and J by 6 bases; unmatched bases: 5. The CDR3 spans 13 residues. CDR1 is MNHEY, CDR2 SVGAGI, per germline. Regarding the study as a whole: Estimated diversity across one million T cells was deemed an underestimate.

Together with a sample-barcoded 5' primer, a J-beta primer mix was included in a second PCR lasting about 6 to 11 cycles. A single record per CDR3 protein comes from TCRdb applying MiXCR to the 5' RACE reads. The table lists roughly 1.9 million distinct CDR3 sequences, about two fifths of them singletons. Every donor provided 7.5 to 10 milliliters of peripheral blood. This clonotype was observed a handful of times. No antigen is known for it. The gene calls are TRBV6-5 and TRBJ1-2; TRBD1 matches at 9 bases. The sequence derives from a human donor in good health. Sequences were obtained from blood. The DNA for the CDR3 is TGTGCCAGCAGCGGGACAGGGAACGATGGCTACACCTTC. It is translated as CASSGTGNDGYTF.